The sequence of this T cell receptor beta chain was determined in a study of OX40 agonist ivuxolimab in advanced cancers. About the study: Age averaged 60 years (range roughly 20 to 90), and roughly 80% were male. Earlier anti-PD-1, anti-PD-L1 or anti-CTLA-4 therapy was permitted; around 40% had received some. Findings and limits, study-wide: Some patients who did not respond also had low normalized T-cell clonal expansion. At 0.1 to 3.0 mg/kg and by week 6, CD4+ and CD8+ T cells in the blood had expanded clonally.

Clones were read by immunoSEQ multiplex PCR, and TCRdb kept only the in-frame ones, dropping some. The profile shows roughly 87,000 clones, 92% of them singletons. On this clone: The antigen is not known.

CDR1 and CDR2 from the germline V gene are SGDLS and YYNGEE. V gave up 0 bases and J gave up 7 bases, with 8 bases separating them. The CDR3 is made up of 12 amino acids. The sample here was CD4+ or CD8+ T cells sorted from blood, taken in a trial of the OX40 agonist ivuxolimab. This receptor was taken from an adult with an advanced solid tumor such as melanoma, head and neck, liver or kidney cancer. The chain links TRBV9 to TRBJ2-7; no clear D. This chain's CDR3 is CASSVVPEEQYF. CDR3 nucleotides: TGTGCCAGCAGCGTAGTGCCGGAGGAGCAGTACTTC.